This T cell receptor beta chain was obtained from a study of blood T cell repertoires in COVID-19. As for the study in general: There were acute and convalescent COVID-19 samples, and they came from the United States, Italy and Spain. PBMCs, B-cell-depleted T cells, or T cells were the source of the cDNA or gDNA that made up the material.

As handled by the study authors: Researchers report that nucleated cell counts were estimated from reference gene primer amplification. This table comes from immunoSEQ multiplex PCR, and its TCRdb copy is limited to in-frame clones, with some not included. V and J calls and clone size are those listed in that table; D and trimming were worked out from the DNA. The table records around 250,000 clones, roughly 86% of them present only once. Specimen: peripheral blood. This TCR was sampled from a young man with active or convalescent COVID-19.

The CDR3 loop reads CASSYSDRPGNTIYF. CDR3 coding DNA: TGTGCCAGCAGTTACTCGGACAGGCCTGGAAACACCATATATTTT. The chain employs TRBV6-5 and TRBJ1-3; 7 bases agree with TRBD1. The germline V gene has CDR1 MNHEY and CDR2 SVGAGI. CDR3 length: 15 amino acids. The V gene end was trimmed by 0 bases and the J gene end by 2 bases; junction bases not matched to a gene: 1.